The 31 T cell receptor beta chains reported below all come from one sample, sequenced in a study of regulatory T cells in long-lasting Graves disease. To make TCR beta libraries, researchers used iRepertoire HTBI primers and Arm-PCR of CDR3 regions. One entry per CDR3 protein, called by TCRdb with MiXCR from the multiplex PCR reads. The table has 380,000 or so distinct CDR3 sequences, 15% to 20% seen once. Time point described: newly diagnosed GD, antithyroid drugs for less than 3 months. PBMCs were the source of the RNA used for TCR sequencing. The same sample was also used in a study of T cells in Graves' hyperthyroidism and ophthalmopathy.

The source material was peripheral blood mononuclear cells (PBMCs), sampled at new diagnosis, from a patient treated with antithyroid drugs. These receptors all stem from a woman between 18 and 30 years old with Graves disease.

This clonotype was seen repeatedly, ten times or more. This chain connects TRBV27 to TRBJ1-4, with D perhaps TRBD1 (6 bases). Trimming removed 6 bases at V and 3 bases at J, with 14 bases between. Germline loops: CDR1 MNHEY, CDR2 SMNVEV (reference sequence). The CDR3 has 15 residues. CDR3 in DNA: TGTGCCAGCAGCAACAGGGTTTTAGCTAATGAAAAACTGTTTTTT. This translates into CASSNRVLANEKLFF.

A remark on this clonotype: One base away lies a much larger clone, so this may be a sequencing read error. The chain employs TRBV7-2 and TRBJ1-1; D possibly corresponds to TRBD1 (5 bases). CDR3 length: 16 residues. Looked up from germline, CDR1 is SGHTA and CDR2 is FQGNSA. The ends were cut back, 5 bases at V and 10 bases at J, with 26 bases in the middle. This CDR3 is CASSTGGPRNEAGAFF. CDR3 coding DNA: TGTGCCAGCAGCACAGGTGGGCCCCGAAACGAGGCTGGAGCTTTCTTT.

At least ten counts were recorded for this clonotype. The rearrangement links TRBV6-1 to TRBJ1-6, with D perhaps TRBD1 (5 bases). Trimming stripped 3 bases from V and 10 bases from J, with 13 bases between. The CDR3 runs to 14 residues. Germline CDR1 and CDR2: MNHNS and SASEGT. Written as DNA, the CDR3 is TGTGCCAGCAGTGAGGAGGGGCGGCGGTCACCCCTCCACTTT. Its protein is CASSEEGRRSPLHF.

There are many counts of this clonotype. The genes are TRBV7-8 and TRBJ1-1; D is possibly TRBD1 (5 bases). The CDR3 contains 13 residues. V gave up 0 bases and J gave up 6 bases, with 8 bases separating them. Per the germline V gene, CDR1 is SGHVS and CDR2 is FQNEAQ. This CDR3 is CASSLAWDSEAFF. The CDR3 nucleotides are TGTGCCAGCAGCTTAGCGTGGGACTCTGAAGCTTTCTTT.

This clonotype was found many times. This rearrangement joins TRBV5-1 to TRBJ2-7; TRBD2 aligns across 13 bases. CDR1 is SGHRS, CDR2 YFSETQ, per germline. This CDR3 contains 14 residues. The junction had 4 bases not matched to a gene; V was cut back by 4 bases and J by 6 bases. For the CDR3, the DNA is TGCGCCAGCAGCCCCGGACTAGCGGGAGCCGAGCAGTACTTC. Encoded protein: CASSPGLAGAEQYF.

The table lists this clonotype with many counts. The chain links TRBV28 to TRBJ2-7, with TRBD2 identical over 10 bases. CDR1 is MDHEN, CDR2 SYDVKM, per germline. The V and J ends lost 6 bases and 3 bases, in that order; junction bases with no gene match: 8. The CDR3 contains 15 residues. The CDR3 loop is CASRPTSGNFYEQYF. The CDR3 bases are TGTGCCAGCAGACCAACTAGCGGGAACTTCTACGAGCAGTACTTC.

In this sample, this clonotype turned up many times. The chain has TRBV7-2 and TRBJ2-1, with a possible D match to TRBD1 (6 bases). The CDR3 consists of 14 residues. V was cut by 5 bases and J by 3 bases, with 11 bases left in between. CDR1 and CDR2 (germline): SGHTA, FQGNSA. Here the CDR3 DNA reads TGTGCCAGCAGCCCGGACAGAAACTACAATGAGCAGTTCTTC. It specifies CASSPDRNYNEQFF. Looking up the rest from reference TRBV7-2 and TRBJ2-1 gives the full variable domain: GAGVSQSPSNKVTEKGKDVELRCDPISGHTALYWYRQSLGQGLEFLIYFQGNSAPDKSGLPSDRFSAERTGGSVSTLTIQRTQQEDSAVYLCASSPDRNYNEQFFGPGTRLTVL.

This clonotype has just a few counts. The chain couples TRBV18 to TRBJ1-5, with D unresolved. Germline CDR1 KGHSH, CDR2 LQKENI. The CDR3 has 16 amino acids. The ends were cut back, 2 bases at V and 6 bases at J, with 17 bases in the middle. In DNA form, the CDR3 reads TGTGCCAGCTCACCAGGTGGCAGAGGTTGGGTTCAGCCCCAGCATTTT. This translates into CASSPGGRGWVQPQHF.

This chain joins TRBV27 and TRBJ1-2; D is perhaps TRBD1 (5 bases). This CDR3 is 15 amino acids long. Germline CDR1 MNHEY, CDR2 SMNVEV (reference sequence). The V gene lost 7 bases and the J gene lost 8 bases, with 23 bases spanning the gap. The CDR3 reads CASKGWTSRSRGYTF. CDR3 in DNA: TGTGCCAGCAAGGGATGGACATCCCGTTCGAGGGGCTACACCTTC.

This clonotype has ten or more counts. The J gene is TRBJ1-2, the V gene TRBV30; weak D call: TRBD1 (6 bases). V shed 0 bases and J shed 0 bases, with 14 bases lying between them. Per the germline V gene, CDR1 is GTSNPN and CDR2 is SVGIG (reference sequence). CDR3 length: 16 residues. The CDR3: CAWSVRRGAANYGYTF. The DNA of the CDR3 is TGTGCCTGGAGTGTACGCAGGGGTGCCGCTAACTATGGCTACACCTTC.

This chain links TRBV4-1 with TRBJ2-7; TRBD2 aligns across 12 bases. V lost 0 bases to trimming and J lost 3 bases; unmatched junction nucleotides: 9. CDR1 is MGHRA and CDR2 is YSYEKL in the germline V gene. The CDR3 is 18 amino acids. The CDR3 here is CASSQEGPTSGGLYEQYF. DNA of the CDR3: TGCGCCAGCAGCCAAGAGGGGCCGACTAGCGGGGGACTCTACGAGCAGTACTTC.

The table lists this clonotype with many counts. The chain is built from TRBV5-4 and TRBJ1-1, with D unclear. This CDR3 has 13 residues. Germline lookup yields CDR1 SGHNT and CDR2 YYREEE (reference sequence). V shed 2 bases and J shed 0 bases, with 5 bases lying between them. Here the CDR3 reads CASSFHLNTEAFF. CDR3 DNA sequence: TGTGCCAGCAGCTTCCATTTGAACACTGAAGCTTTCTTT.

A few counts support this clonotype. This rearrangement joins TRBV3-1 to TRBJ2-1; 8 nucleotides match TRBD2. The CDR3 has 15 amino acids. Trimming at V came to 5 bases and at J to 0 bases, leaving 3 bases not matched to a gene. Per the germline V gene, CDR1 is LGHDT and CDR2 is YNNKEL (reference sequence). The CDR3 DNA sequence: TGTGCCAGCAGCGAGAGCGGGAGCTCCTACAATGAGCAGTTCTTC. As protein: CASSESGSSYNEQFF.

Many counts were recorded for this clonotype. V and J are TRBV6-1 and TRBJ1-5; tentative D call: TRBD1 (5 bases). CDR3 length equals 15 residues. Germline V gives CDR1 MNHNS, CDR2 SASEGT. The V gene lost 7 bases and the J gene lost 5 bases, with 18 bases spanning the gap. The CDR3 spells CASTGGQGNYQPQHF. Here the CDR3 DNA reads TGTGCCAGCACAGGTGGGCAGGGAAACTATCAGCCCCAGCATTTT.

The rearrangement joins TRBV14 to TRBJ1-6; D unclear. CDR1 is SGHDN, CDR2 FVKESK, per germline. The CDR3 has 15 amino acids. V lost 1 base to trimming and J lost 7 bases, with 11 bases between them. The CDR3 sequence: CASSQGKRVNSPLHF. The CDR3 coding sequence is TGTGCCAGCAGCCAAGGAAAGAGAGTCAATTCACCCCTCCACTTT.

In this sample, this clonotype turned up a few times. The chain joins TRBV7-9 to TRBJ1-4; D unresolved. Germline loops: CDR1 SEHNR, CDR2 FQNEAQ (reference sequence). V shed 5 bases and J shed 3 bases, with 19 bases lying between them. This CDR3 region has 17 residues. The CDR3 loop is CASSGIQAGFSNEKLFF. As DNA, the CDR3 is TGTGCCAGCAGCGGAATCCAGGCTGGGTTTTCTAATGAAAAACTGTTTTTT.

This clonotype was detected ten times or more. The rearrangement joins TRBV30 to TRBJ1-5; tentatively, D is TRBD1 (5 bases). Germline V gene sequence: CDR1 GTSNPN, CDR2 SVGIG (reference sequence). CDR3 length equals 15 residues. V lost 3 bases to trimming and J lost 1 base, with 13 bases between them. The CDR3 DNA sequence: TGTGCCTGGAGACGAGAGTCAGGGAGCAATCAGCCCCAGCATTTT. Protein: CAWRRESGSNQPQHF.

This clonotype was seen ten or more times. This chain connects TRBV12-3 or TRBV12-4 to TRBJ2-2, with D maybe TRBD1 (6 bases). Deletions cut 7 bases from V and 3 bases from J, with 18 bases between. The CDR3 is made up of 16 amino acids. Here the CDR3 reads CASIPGGQKDTGELFF. In DNA, the CDR3 is TGTGCCAGCATCCCTGGTGGACAGAAGGACACCGGGGAGCTGTTTTTT.

The table lists this clonotype with many counts. The V and J genes are TRBV2 and TRBJ2-2, with TRBD1 as a possible D gene (5 bases). Germline V gene lookup returns CDR1 SNHLY and CDR2 FYNNEI. V shed 1 base and J shed 0 bases, with 9 bases lying between them. This CDR3 has 16 amino acids. The CDR3 nucleotides are TGTGCCAGCAGTGAAGTGGGGCCTGCGAACACCGGGGAGCTGTTTTTT. Protein product: CASSEVGPANTGELFF.

This clonotype was observed many times. This sequence joins TRBV3-1 and TRBJ2-5; either TRBD1 or TRBD2 may fit D (5 bases each). Germline CDR1 is LGHDT and CDR2 is YNNKEL (reference sequence). The CDR3 consists of 14 residues. V was pared by 0 bases and J by 5 bases, with 10 bases between. DNA for the CDR3: TGTGCCAGCAGCCAAGATCTGGGGGTGGAGACCCAGTACTTC. Translated, it gives CASSQDLGVETQYF.

This chain links TRBV6-2 or TRBV6-3 with TRBJ1-5; D is uncertain. Germline CDR1 MNHEY, CDR2 SVGEGT. V lost 4 bases and J 4 bases, leaving 5 bases between the germline ends. CDR3 length: 12 amino acids. CDR3 bases: TGTGCCAGCAGTTTTAAAAATCAGCCCCAGCATTTT. This sequence encodes CASSFKNQPQHF.

This clonotype has at least ten counts. The chain joins TRBV20-1 to TRBJ2-7; TRBD1 might be the D (6 bases). CDR1 and CDR2 from the germline V gene are DFQATT and SNEGSKA (reference sequence). With 7 bases removed from V and 0 bases from J, the gap between germline ends came to 10 bases. CDR3 length: 12 residues. The CDR3 bases are TGCAGTGGAGGACAGAACTCCTACGAGCAGTACTTC. Translating it yields CSGGQNSYEQYF.

As to this clonotype: Possible read error: a much larger clone is one base away. The chain has TRBV30 and TRBJ2-7, with D possibly TRBD2 on 7 matching bases. There are 14 residues in the CDR3. The germline V gene encodes CDR1 GTSNPN and CDR2 SVGIG (reference sequence). CDR3 in amino acids: CARSVRGAVYEQYF. CDR3 nucleotides: TGTGCCCGGAGTGTACGGGGGGCAGTCTACGAGCAGTACTTC.

The chain uses TRBV11-2 and TRBJ1-6; D gene unclear. Germline CDR1 SGHAT, CDR2 FQNNGV. The CDR3 loop spans 18 amino acids. V was pared by 5 bases and J by 6 bases, with 23 bases between. The CDR3 is CASSLYPGGSRGNSPLHF. DNA of the CDR3: TGTGCCAGCAGCCTGTACCCGGGCGGGAGTCGGGGTAATTCACCCCTCCACTTT.

Comment on this clonotype: A read error is possible here, since a much larger clone lies one base away. Since the CDR3 does not end with the conserved phenylalanine or tryptophan, this likely comes from a read error. This chain joins TRBV7-9 and TRBJ2-5, with TRBD2 matching over 7 bases. The ends lost 5 bases at V and 5 bases at J; junction bases unmatched: 11. Germline assignment: CDR1 SEHNR and CDR2 FQNEAQ (reference sequence). The CDR3 is 15 residues long. CDR3 DNA sequence: TGTGCCAGCAGCCCACAGAGCGGGGTTGGGGAGACCCAGTACTTG. Encoded protein: CASSPQSGVGETQYL.

This clonotype has at least ten counts. The rearrangement joins TRBV30 to TRBJ1-1; D is perhaps TRBD1 (6 bases). Trimming left V 0 bases short and J 5 bases short, with 16 bases between. The CDR3 consists of 15 residues. CDR1 is GTSNPN, CDR2 SVGIG, per germline (reference sequence). The CDR3 here is CAWSVLGRGDTEAFF. The DNA of the CDR3 is TGTGCCTGGAGTGTTCTCGGGAGGGGGGATACTGAAGCTTTCTTT.

This clonotype has more than one count but fewer than ten. One end of the junction is discordant with germline, which a read error may explain. The chain recombines TRBV5-1 with TRBJ2-2, with D perhaps TRBD1 (6 bases). Germline loops: CDR1 SGHRS, CDR2 YFSETQ. The CDR3 totals 19 residues. This chain's CDR3 is CASSLGAAPRPIPPGELFF. CDR3 bases: TGTGCCAGCAGCTTGGGGGCAGCCCCACGACCTATCCCTCCCGGGGAGCTGTTTTTT.

This clonotype has at least ten counts. The rearrangement uses TRBV24-1 and TRBJ1-1; 7 bases line up with TRBD1. The CDR3 loop spans 14 amino acids. Trimming cost V 6 bases and J 6 bases; bases outside gene matches: 9. Germline loops: CDR1 KGHDR, CDR2 SFDVKD. The CDR3 loop is CATSTGVRGAEAFF. CDR3 coding DNA: TGTGCCACCAGTACAGGGGTAAGGGGCGCTGAAGCTTTCTTT.

Of note for this clonotype: This may be a read error, as it is one base from a much larger clone. The rearrangement joins TRBV27 to TRBJ1-2; D may be TRBD1 (5 bases). Germline CDR1 reads MNHEY; CDR2 reads SMNVEV (reference sequence). The V and J ends lost 3 bases and 7 bases respectively, with 9 bases between them. The CDR3 totals 12 residues. The CDR3 bases are TGTGCCAGCAGTTTCGACAGCTGTGGCTACACCTTC. Protein: CASSFDSCGYTF.

This clonotype was counted at least ten times. This chain joins TRBV29-1 and TRBJ2-2, with 7 bases matching TRBD1. The CDR3 extends over 14 amino acids. The germline V gene has CDR1 SQVTM and CDR2 ANQGSEA. V gave up 7 bases and J gave up 3 bases; unmatched junction bases: 8. CDR3 DNA sequence: TGCAGCGGCAAAACAGGGGATCACACCGGGGAGCTGTTTTTT. This encodes CSGKTGDHTGELFF.

This clonotype was counted ten times or more. The chain employs TRBV28 and TRBJ1-6; 7 bases map to TRBD1. The CDR3 is made up of 15 amino acids. V shed 3 bases and J 6 bases; nucleotides not matched to a gene: 5. Germline lookup yields CDR1 MDHEN and CDR2 SYDVKM. CDR3 region: CASSLGDSFNSPLHF. CDR3 bases: TGTGCCAGCAGTTTGGGGGACAGCTTTAATTCACCCCTCCACTTT.